These 2 T cell receptor beta chains were sequenced from one sample in a study of Ad26.COV2.S vaccination and SARS-CoV-2 variants. Repertoires were generated with immunoSEQ multiplex PCR, while TCRdb's copy carries only in-frame clones and drops some. Among about 470,000 clones listed, about 90% were seen once. Treatment specified: roughly 19 received Ad26.COV2.S at low or high dose, single or two shots; about 5 received placebo; per-sample allocation not given. Specimens were obtained on day 63 following the first vaccine or placebo injection. The starting material was peripheral blood, obtained in a trial of Ad26.COV2.S vaccine versus placebo. The source of these receptors is a person aged 18-60 years who received the Ad26.COV2.S COVID-19 vaccine or a placebo.

This clone was counted a single time. J is TRBJ2-7 and V is TRBV3-1 (or the pseudogene TRBV3-2); 8 bases align to TRBD1. V dropped 4 bases and J dropped 2; count of bases not matched to a gene: 7. CDR3 length equals 15 residues. Per the germline V gene, CDR1 is LGHDT and CDR2 is YNNKEL (reference sequence). The CDR3 sequence is CASSPTWTGTYEQYF. CDR3 DNA sequence: TGTGCCAGCAGCCCCACTTGGACAGGGACCTACGAGCAGTACTTC.

V is TRBV7-8 and J is TRBJ2-5; TRBD2 matches at 8 bases. V was pared by 4 bases and J by 5 bases, with 9 bases of the junction left unmatched. Germline CDR1 is SGHVS and CDR2 is FQNEAQ. The CDR3 contains 15 residues. Here the CDR3 reads CASSSPGTRGETQYF. DNA for the CDR3: TGTGCCAGCAGCTCACCTGGGACTAGGGGGGAGACCCAGTACTTC.